Sequencing of this T cell receptor beta chain was carried out in a study of cytomegalovirus exposure and HLA in healthy donors. The study, taken as a whole, reports: Previous analysis showed most TCR beta V segments were productive about 87% or about 30% of the time.

A few counts support this clone. Its antigen is not identified. The primer mix had 60 Vbeta and 13 Jbeta primers. The table came from immunoSEQ multiplex PCR; TCRdb's copy has only in-frame clones and leaves some out. This table has approximately 110,000 clones, around four fifths appearing once. The sample taken for sequencing was PBMCs. The receptor was isolated from a woman in her thirties or forties in good health and CMV-seropositive.

CDR3 in DNA: TGTGCCAGCAGGTCGACAGGGATGAACACTGAAGCTTTCTTT. Protein product: CASRSTGMNTEAFF. The rearrangement uses TRBV11-3 and TRBJ1-1, with TRBD1 identical over 7 bases. Trimming took 6 bases from V and 0 from J; bases not matched to a gene: 4. From germline, CDR1 is SGHNT and CDR2 YENEEA. This CDR3 is 14 amino acids long.